One T cell receptor (beta chain) is described in this entry. Its antigen is not known. This sample stems from a study of PD-1 blockade in classical Hodgkin lymphoma. Study-wide results and caveats: Exclusion was applied to patients who started nivolumab under 1 year after ASCT. Complete responders entered with baseline diversity on par with newly diagnosed patients, the results showed.

Every single patient, without exception, relapsed after autologous stem cell transplantation, and brentuximab vedotin exposure varied. The assay was immunoSEQ multiplex PCR, and TCRdb's table has in-frame clones only and misses some. The sample has about 21,000 clones, 74% seen once. The CDR3 sequence is 17 residues long. The germline V gene encodes CDR1 KGHSH and CDR2 LQKENI. The trim removed 3 bases at V and 5 bases at J, leaving 11 bases unmatched. The sequence was obtained from a human donor with classical Hodgkin lymphoma. The V call is TRBV18, the J call TRBJ2-7, with 12 bases fitting TRBD1. The sample here was peripheral blood mononuclear cells (PBMCs), taken at baseline. CDR3 residues: CASSPYGTGGLRNEQYF. In DNA, the CDR3 is TGTGCCAGCTCACCGTACGGGACAGGGGGCCTGAGGAACGAGCAGTACTTC.